This T cell receptor (beta chain) stems from a study of T cell repertoires in cytomegalovirus infection. In the study overall: Public TCR beta signatures provided an indication of both CMV infection and a matching HLA type.

A single record per CDR3 protein comes from TCRdb applying MiXCR to the reads. The repertoire includes fewer than 550,000 distinct CDR3 sequences, 31% of them detected once, and roughly 13% sits in the top ten. Study-level findings and limits: HLA-C-restricted TCR beta clonotypes specific for CMV led the ex vivo response. Cumulative frequency (of public TCR beta family members) identified carriers of CMV plus the relevant HLA.

Details on this clonotype: The antigen remains unidentified.

This clonotype was sampled from a human donor in good health (CMV status not recorded). Some clones in this sample may be carry-over from other donors' samples. Sequencing used PBMCs.

CDR3 sequence reads: CASSLDGTAGQPQHF. CDR3 in DNA: TGTGCCAGCAGTTTAGACGGGACAGCGGGACAGCCCCAGCATTTT. The V call is TRBV12-3 or TRBV12-4, the J call TRBJ1-5; 7 bases align to TRBD1. The CDR3 covers 15 residues. Trimming at V came to 1 base and at J to 7 bases, leaving 7 bases not matched to a gene.